This TCR beta chain originates from a study of OX40 agonist ivuxolimab in advanced cancers. Study in general: It was permissible to have had prior anti-PD-1, anti-PD-L1 or anti-CTLA-4 therapy, and approximately 41% had some. Partial responses were achieved by three patients, of whom one had hepatocellular carcinoma and two had cutaneous melanoma.

Regarding this clone: What it recognizes is unknown.

General study findings and limits: There were, on average, more expanded clones in CD8+ T cells than in CD4+. Both blood CD4+ and CD8+ T cells showed clonal growth by week 6 at 0.1 to 3.0 mg/kg.

The V and J ends lost 1 base and 13 bases respectively, with 8 bases between them. The CDR3 spans 12 residues. The germline CDR1 and CDR2 sequences are LNHDA and SQIVND (reference sequence). Some clones are missing from TCRdb's copy, which holds only in-frame ones; the method was immunoSEQ multiplex PCR. This table has 45,000 to 60,000 clones, 70% to 90% appearing once. This clonotype was obtained from an adult with an advanced solid tumor such as melanoma, head and neck, liver or kidney cancer. The sample was CD4+ or CD8+ T cells sorted from blood, taken in a trial of the OX40 agonist ivuxolimab. The rearrangement uses TRBV19 and TRBJ1-6, with D perhaps TRBD1 (5 bases). The CDR3 loop is CASSIGDLPLHF. Written as DNA, the CDR3 is TGTGCCAGTAGTATAGGGGACCTCCCCCTCCACTTT. The entire variable domain, with the rest obtained from reference TRBV19 and TRBJ1-6, is as follows: DGGITQSPKYLFRKEGQNVTLSCEQNLNHDAMYWYRQDPGQGLRLIYYSQIVNDFQKGDIAEGYSVSREKKESFPLTVTSAQKNPTAFYLCASSIGDLPLHFGNGTRLTVT.